This T cell receptor (beta chain) was recorded in a study of blood T cell repertoires in COVID-19. V was trimmed by 5 bases and J by 2 bases, leaving 9 bases between them. Germline-derived CDR1 and CDR2 are MDHEN and SYDVKM. There are 14 residues in the CDR3. In the source study's methods: Nucleated cell counts were estimated from reference gene primer amplification. Sequencing was performed with immunoSEQ multiplex PCR; in TCRdb, only in-frame clones are kept and a portion is missing. That table supplies the V and J calls and clone size; D and trimming were determined from the DNA. Here the sample spans about 140,000 clones, roughly 87% being singletons.

The receptor was isolated from a man aged 65 to 79 with acute or convalescent COVID-19. Sequencing was performed on peripheral blood. This chain joins TRBV28 and TRBJ2-2; D might be TRBD2 (6 bases). The CDR3 protein is CASSPGLNTGELFF. The CDR3, as DNA: TGTGCCAGCAGTCCGGGACTTAACACCGGGGAGCTGTTTTTT.